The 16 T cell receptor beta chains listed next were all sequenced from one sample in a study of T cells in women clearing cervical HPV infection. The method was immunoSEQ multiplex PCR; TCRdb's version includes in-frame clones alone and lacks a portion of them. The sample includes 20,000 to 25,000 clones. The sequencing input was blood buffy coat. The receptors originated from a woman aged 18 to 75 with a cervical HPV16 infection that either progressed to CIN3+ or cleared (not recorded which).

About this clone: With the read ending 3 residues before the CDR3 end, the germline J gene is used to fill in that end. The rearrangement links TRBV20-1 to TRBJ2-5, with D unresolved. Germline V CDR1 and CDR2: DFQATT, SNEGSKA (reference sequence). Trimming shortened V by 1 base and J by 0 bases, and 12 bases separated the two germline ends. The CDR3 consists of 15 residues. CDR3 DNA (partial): TGCAGTGCTAGAGCAGACTTCCCGTACCAAGAGACC. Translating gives CSARADFPYQET. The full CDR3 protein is CSARADFPYQETQYF.

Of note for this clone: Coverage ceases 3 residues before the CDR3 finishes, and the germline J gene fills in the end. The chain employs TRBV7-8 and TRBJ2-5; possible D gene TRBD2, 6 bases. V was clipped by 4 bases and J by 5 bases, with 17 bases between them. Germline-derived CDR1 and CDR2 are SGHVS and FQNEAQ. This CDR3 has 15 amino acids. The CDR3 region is CASSSMGVAGETQYF. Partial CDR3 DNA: TGTGCCAGCAGCTCCATGGGGGTTGCGGGGGAGACC. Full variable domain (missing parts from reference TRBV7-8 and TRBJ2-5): GAGVSQSPRYKVAKRGQDVALRCDPISGHVSLFWYQQALGQGPEFLTYFQNEAQLDKSGLPSDRFFAERPEGSVSTLKIQRTQQEDSAVYLCASSSMGVAGETQYFGPGTRLLVL.

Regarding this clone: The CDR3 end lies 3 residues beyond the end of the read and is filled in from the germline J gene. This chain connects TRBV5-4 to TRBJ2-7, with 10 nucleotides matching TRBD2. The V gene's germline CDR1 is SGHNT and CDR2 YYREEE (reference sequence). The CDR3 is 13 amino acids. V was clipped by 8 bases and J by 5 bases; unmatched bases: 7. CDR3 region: CASQGLALDEQYF. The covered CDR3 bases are TGTGCCAGTCAGGGACTAGCGCTCGACGAG.

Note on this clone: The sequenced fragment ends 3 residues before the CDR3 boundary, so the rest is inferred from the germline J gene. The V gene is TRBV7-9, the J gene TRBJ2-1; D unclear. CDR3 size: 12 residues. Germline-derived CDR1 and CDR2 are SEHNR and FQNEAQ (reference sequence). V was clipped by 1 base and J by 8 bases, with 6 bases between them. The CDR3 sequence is CASSLGEDEQFF. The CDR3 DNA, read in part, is TGTGCCAGCAGCTTAGGTGAGGATGAG.

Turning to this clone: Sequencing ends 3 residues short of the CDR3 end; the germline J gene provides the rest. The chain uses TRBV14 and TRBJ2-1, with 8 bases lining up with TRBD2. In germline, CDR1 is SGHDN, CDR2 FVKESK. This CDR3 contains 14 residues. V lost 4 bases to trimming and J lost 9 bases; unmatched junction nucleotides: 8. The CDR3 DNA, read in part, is TGTGCCAGCAGCCCGCCGGGACTAGTTTTTGAG. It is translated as CASSPPGLVFE. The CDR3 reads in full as CASSPPGLVFEQFF.

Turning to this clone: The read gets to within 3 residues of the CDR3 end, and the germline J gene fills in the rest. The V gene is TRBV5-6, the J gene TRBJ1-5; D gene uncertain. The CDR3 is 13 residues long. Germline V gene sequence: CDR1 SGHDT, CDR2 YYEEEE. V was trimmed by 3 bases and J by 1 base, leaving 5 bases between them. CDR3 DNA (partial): TGTGCCAGCAGCTGGGCAAGCAATCAGCCC. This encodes CASSWASNQP. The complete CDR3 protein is CASSWASNQPQHF. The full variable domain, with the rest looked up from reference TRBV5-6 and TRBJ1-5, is DAGVTQSPTHLIKTRGQQVTLRCSPKSGHDTVSWYQQALGQGPQFIFQYYEEEERQRGNFPDRFSGHQFPNYSSELNVNALLLGDSALYLCASSWASNQPQHFGDGTRLSIL.

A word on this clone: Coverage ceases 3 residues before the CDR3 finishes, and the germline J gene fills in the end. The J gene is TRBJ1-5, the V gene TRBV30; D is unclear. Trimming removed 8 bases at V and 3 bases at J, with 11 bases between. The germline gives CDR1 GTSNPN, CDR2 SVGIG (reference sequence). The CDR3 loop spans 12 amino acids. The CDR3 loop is CATQNFNQPQHF. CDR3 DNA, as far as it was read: TGTGCCACACAAAATTTCAATCAGCCC.

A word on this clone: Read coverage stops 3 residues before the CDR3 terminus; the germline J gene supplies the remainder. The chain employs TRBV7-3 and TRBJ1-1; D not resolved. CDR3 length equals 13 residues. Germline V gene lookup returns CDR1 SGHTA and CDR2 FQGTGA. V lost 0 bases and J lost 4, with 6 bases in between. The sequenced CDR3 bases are TGTGCCAGCAGCTTAACAGCATTCACTGAA. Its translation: CASSLTAFTE. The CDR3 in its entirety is CASSLTAFTEAFF.

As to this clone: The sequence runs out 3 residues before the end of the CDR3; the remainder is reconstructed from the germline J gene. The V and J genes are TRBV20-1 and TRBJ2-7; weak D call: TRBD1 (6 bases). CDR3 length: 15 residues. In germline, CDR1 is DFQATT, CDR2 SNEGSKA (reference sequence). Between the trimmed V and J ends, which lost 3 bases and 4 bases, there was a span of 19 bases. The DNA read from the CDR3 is TGCAGTGCTAGCCCCCTACAGGGTGATGTATACGAG. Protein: CSASPLQGDVYE. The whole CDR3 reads CSASPLQGDVYEQYF.

CDR3 in amino acids: CASSEARTSGETYEQYF. Incomplete CDR3 DNA: TGTGCCAGCAGTGAAGCGCGGACTAGCGGGGAAACCTACGAG. The chain carries TRBV2 and TRBJ2-7; 12 bases are shared with TRBD2. Read coverage stops 3 residues before the CDR3 terminus; the germline J gene supplies the remainder. V shed 0 bases, J shed 2 bases, and the junction held 5 bases outside the gene matches. Germline CDR1 reads SNHLY; CDR2 reads FYNNEI. There are 17 residues in the CDR3.

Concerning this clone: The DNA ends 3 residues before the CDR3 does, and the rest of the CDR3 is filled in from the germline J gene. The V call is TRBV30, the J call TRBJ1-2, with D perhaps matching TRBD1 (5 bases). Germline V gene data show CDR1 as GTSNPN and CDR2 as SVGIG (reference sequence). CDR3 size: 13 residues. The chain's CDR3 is CATSQGLALDYTF. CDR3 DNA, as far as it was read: TGTGCCACTTCTCAGGGACTAGCTTTAGAC.

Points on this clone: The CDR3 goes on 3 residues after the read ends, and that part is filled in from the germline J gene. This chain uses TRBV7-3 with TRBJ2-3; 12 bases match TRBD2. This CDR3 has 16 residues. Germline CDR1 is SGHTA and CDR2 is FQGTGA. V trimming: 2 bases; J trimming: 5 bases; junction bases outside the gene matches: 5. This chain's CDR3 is CASSLDPSGRGDTQYF. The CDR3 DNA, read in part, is TGTGCCAGCAGCTTAGATCCTAGCGGGAGGGGAGATACG.

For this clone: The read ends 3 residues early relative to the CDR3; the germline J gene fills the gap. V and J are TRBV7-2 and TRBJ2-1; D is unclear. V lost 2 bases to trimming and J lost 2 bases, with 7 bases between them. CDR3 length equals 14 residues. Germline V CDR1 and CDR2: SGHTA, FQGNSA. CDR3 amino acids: CASSLHRAYNEQFF. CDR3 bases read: TGTGCCAGCAGCTTACACCGGGCCTACAATGAG.

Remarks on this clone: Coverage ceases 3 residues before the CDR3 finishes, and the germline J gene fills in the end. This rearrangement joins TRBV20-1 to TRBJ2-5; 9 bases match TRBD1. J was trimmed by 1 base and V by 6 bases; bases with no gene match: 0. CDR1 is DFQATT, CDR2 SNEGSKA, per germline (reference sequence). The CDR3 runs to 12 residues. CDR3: CSATGGQETQYF. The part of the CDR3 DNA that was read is TGCAGTGCGACAGGGGGCCAAGAGACC.

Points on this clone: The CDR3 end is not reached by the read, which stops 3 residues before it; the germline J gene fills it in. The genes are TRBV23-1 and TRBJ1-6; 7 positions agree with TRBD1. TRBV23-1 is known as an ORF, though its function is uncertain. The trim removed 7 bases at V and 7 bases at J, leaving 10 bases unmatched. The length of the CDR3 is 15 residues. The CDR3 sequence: CASMGPGQSNSPLHF. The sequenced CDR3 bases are TGCGCCAGCATGGGGCCGGGACAGAGCAATTCACCC.

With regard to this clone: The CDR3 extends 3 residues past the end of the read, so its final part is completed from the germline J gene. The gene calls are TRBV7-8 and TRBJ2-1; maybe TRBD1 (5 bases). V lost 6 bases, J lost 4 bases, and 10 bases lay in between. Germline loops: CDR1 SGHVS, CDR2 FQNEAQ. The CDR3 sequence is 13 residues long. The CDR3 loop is CASSSDTYNEQFF. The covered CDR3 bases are TGTGCCAGCAGTTCGGACACATACAATGAG.